Sequencing of this TCR beta chain was carried out in a study of identical twins. The CDR3 has 13 residues. The V gene end was trimmed by 5 bases and the J gene end by 4 bases; junction bases not matched to a gene: 2. Germline CDR1 and CDR2: ENHRY and SYGVKD. About this clonotype: Its antigen is unidentified.

Findings of the study overall: Models, which agreed with sharing between unrelated individuals, nonetheless underestimated the out-of-frame TCR alpha sharing seen in monozygotic twins.

A single record per CDR3 protein comes from TCRdb applying MiXCR to the 5' RACE reads. Of about 530,000 distinct CDR3 sequences listed, about 16% are singletons. The same sample was also used in a study of yellow fever vaccine responses in identical twins.

The chain is built from TRBV10-3 and TRBJ1-1; 9 nucleotides align to TRBD1. Material: CD4+ T cells sorted from blood. This receptor was obtained from a young woman in good health. CDR3 DNA sequence: TGTGCCATCAGTTCGGGACAGGGCACTGAAGCTTTCTTT. This encodes CAISSGQGTEAFF.